A single sample is the source of the 17 T cell receptor beta chains below, sequenced in a study of blood T cell repertoires in COVID-19. TCRdb's copy holds only in-frame clones and misses some; the assay was immunoSEQ multiplex PCR. There are over 95,000 clones in the sample; 85% occur only once, and roughly an eighth lies in the top ten. Source material: peripheral blood. The receptors were gathered from a human donor in a cohort sampled during active COVID-19.

The chain combines TRBV6-5 with TRBJ1-6; TRBD1 might be the D (5 bases). Trimming left V 0 bases short and J 9 bases short, with 15 bases between. The CDR3 totals 16 residues. Looked up from germline, CDR1 is MNHEY and CDR2 is SVGAGI. The CDR3 loop reads CASSYSGVGPASPLHF. CDR3 nucleotides: TGTGCCAGCAGTTACTCAGGGGTGGGGCCGGCTTCACCCCTCCACTTT.

The V and J genes are TRBV4-3 and TRBJ2-2; D is perhaps TRBD2 (5 bases). Trimming removed 1 base from V and 7 bases from J, with 10 bases in between. The germline gives CDR1 LGHNA, CDR2 YSLEER. The CDR3 loop spans 14 amino acids. The CDR3 spells CASSQVRGLGELFF. CDR3 in DNA: TGCGCCAGCAGCCAAGTTCGGGGTCTCGGGGAGCTGTTTTTT.

The chain employs TRBV11-2 and TRBJ2-5, with 9 bases aligning to TRBD1. V trimming: 6 bases; J trimming: 5 bases; junction bases outside the gene matches: 7. Germline V lookup: CDR1 SGHAT, CDR2 FQNNGV. CDR3 length: 14 residues. CDR3 nucleotide sequence: TGTGCCAGCAGGACAGGGGGGGCCGATGAGACCCAGTACTTC. Translated: CASRTGGADETQYF.

The CDR3 region is CASSVESPMSNEQFF. The CDR3 nucleotides are TGTGCCAGCAGCGTAGAGTCGCCTATGTCAAATGAGCAGTTCTTC. The chain combines TRBV9 with TRBJ2-1; D ambiguous. The CDR3 length is 15 residues. Looked up from germline, CDR1 is SGDLS and CDR2 is YYNGEE. The ends were cut back, 0 bases at V and 7 bases at J, with 14 bases in the middle.

This chain connects TRBV4-3 to TRBJ2-1; a weak D match, TRBD2 (5 bases). The germline V and J ends were trimmed by 0 bases and 5 bases, with 11 bases remaining between them. The CDR3 sequence is 15 residues long. Germline loops: CDR1 LGHNA, CDR2 YSLEER. The CDR3 DNA reads as TGCGCCAGCAGCCAAGATCCCCGGGGAAACAATGAGCAGTTCTTC. It is translated as CASSQDPRGNNEQFF.

The count of this clone is one. The V call is TRBV15, the J call TRBJ1-1, with D tentatively TRBD1 (6 bases). Trimming pared 0 bases from V and 0 bases from J, leaving 11 bases between. The CDR3 contains 16 residues. The germline CDR1 and CDR2 sequences are LNHNV and YYDKDF (reference sequence). The CDR3 nucleotides are TGTGCCACCAGCAGAGATCGGACAGCTATGAACACTGAAGCTTTCTTT. Amino acid sequence: CATSRDRTAMNTEAFF.

V and J are TRBV4-2 and TRBJ1-3; 7 positions agree with TRBD1. CDR1 is LGHNA, CDR2 YNFKEQ, per germline. The CDR3 has 16 residues. Trimming at V came to 4 bases and at J to 0 bases, leaving 6 bases not matched to a gene. CDR3 DNA: TGTGCCAGCAGCCGACGGGACAGAGACTCTGGAAACACCATATATTTT. Translation gives CASSRRDRDSGNTIYF.

With regard to this clone: Different DNA sequences within this sample yield the same CDR3. The rearrangement uses TRBV6-2 or TRBV6-3 and TRBJ2-1, with TRBD2 matching over 10 bases. Germline CDR1 MNHEY, CDR2 SVGEGT. With 6 bases clipped from V and 4 bases from J, the junction kept 3 bases outside the gene matches. The CDR3 sequence is 14 residues long. The CDR3 region has the DNA TGTGCCAGCAGCCTAGCGGGGGCATACAATGAGCAGTTCTTC. Its protein product is CASSLAGAYNEQFF.

V gene TRBV2 combines with J gene TRBJ1-2; D unresolved. The CDR3 has 13 amino acids. The V gene's germline CDR1 is SNHLY and CDR2 FYNNEI. The ends were cut back, 8 bases at V and 2 bases at J, with 12 bases in the middle. In DNA form, the CDR3 reads TGTGCCAGCCGCTTAGCTACCAACTATGGCTACACCTTC. Its protein product is CASRLATNYGYTF.

The genes are TRBV6-5 and TRBJ2-7; D might be TRBD2 (6 bases). Germline V gene data show CDR1 as MNHEY and CDR2 as SVGAGI. Between the trimmed V and J ends, which lost 4 bases and 1 base, there was a span of 14 bases. The CDR3 is 15 amino acids. Here the CDR3 DNA reads TGTGCCAGCAGTTCCCGGAGGGCCGAATCCTACGAGCAGTACTTC. It codes for CASSSRRAESYEQYF.

The J gene is TRBJ1-1, the V gene TRBV6-2 or TRBV6-3; D may be TRBD1 (6 bases). Germline V lookup: CDR1 MNHEY, CDR2 SVGEGT. V was shortened by 4 bases and J by 0 bases, with 12 bases between the two germline ends. The CDR3 sequence is 15 residues long. CDR3 region: CASSFPRGMNTEAFF. As DNA, the CDR3 is TGTGCCAGCAGTTTCCCCAGGGGAATGAACACTGAAGCTTTCTTT.

This sequence joins TRBV6-5 and TRBJ2-7, with 7 bases identical to TRBD1. Germline CDR1 MNHEY, CDR2 SVGAGI. The CDR3 is 14 amino acids. Losses at the gene ends were 7 bases for V and 3 bases for J; bases not matched to a gene: 9. The CDR3 region is CASKARTGLYEQYF. The CDR3 nucleotides are TGTGCCAGCAAGGCCCGGACAGGTCTCTACGAGCAGTACTTC.

This chain connects TRBV24-1 to TRBJ2-7; a weak D match, TRBD1 (6 bases). Trimming shortened V by 4 bases and J by 7 bases, and 10 bases separated the two germline ends. Germline V gives CDR1 KGHDR, CDR2 SFDVKD. This CDR3 contains 12 residues. The CDR3 nucleotides read TGTGCCACCAGTGAAACAGGGTGGGAGCAGTACTTC. This gives the protein CATSETGWEQYF.

This clone was detected only a few times. In nucleotides, the CDR3 is TGTGCCAGCAGTGTCAACAGGGTTAGCAATCAGCCCCAGCATTTT. Its translation: CASSVNRVSNQPQHF. The rearrangement links TRBV2 to TRBJ1-5, with D possibly matching TRBD1 (6 bases). The germline V gene encodes CDR1 SNHLY and CDR2 FYNNEI. Trimming cost V 4 bases and J 0 bases, with 10 bases left between them. The CDR3 is 15 residues long. Full variable domain (rest looked up from reference TRBV2 and TRBJ1-5): EPEVTQTPSHQVTQMGQEVILRCVPISNHLYFYWYRQILGQKVEFLVSFYNNEISEKSEIFDDQFSVERPDGSNFTLKIRSTKLEDSAMYFCASSVNRVSNQPQHFGDGTRLSIL.

This chain links TRBV5-5 with TRBJ2-2, with TRBD2 matching over 8 bases. Germline loops: CDR1 SGHKS, CDR2 YYEKEE (reference sequence). This CDR3 spans 15 amino acids. V dropped 2 bases and J dropped 7; count of bases not matched to a gene: 7. CDR3 sequence (DNA): TGTGCCAGCAGCTTCGGACTAGCCGGGATCGGGGAGCTGTTTTTT. It specifies CASSFGLAGIGELFF.

This chain links TRBV10-3 with TRBJ1-1; no definite D call. CDR1 and CDR2 from the germline V gene are ENHRY and SYGVKD. Trimming took off 2 bases at V and 8 bases at J, with 9 bases between the two ends. CDR3 length: 12 amino acids. DNA for the CDR3: TGTGCCATCAGTGAGGGCAGTTCGGAAGCTTTCTTT. It codes for CAISEGSSEAFF.

This clone was detected once. The rearrangement joins TRBV3-1 (or the pseudogene TRBV3-2) to TRBJ1-3, with D perhaps matching TRBD1 (5 bases). V was clipped by 1 base and J by 0 bases, with 10 bases between them. From germline, CDR1 is LGHDT and CDR2 YNNKEL (reference sequence). CDR3 length: 16 amino acids. For the CDR3, the DNA is TGTGCCAGCAGCCAAGGCTGGACAAGCTCTGGAAACACCATATATTTT. The encoded protein is CASSQGWTSSGNTIYF.